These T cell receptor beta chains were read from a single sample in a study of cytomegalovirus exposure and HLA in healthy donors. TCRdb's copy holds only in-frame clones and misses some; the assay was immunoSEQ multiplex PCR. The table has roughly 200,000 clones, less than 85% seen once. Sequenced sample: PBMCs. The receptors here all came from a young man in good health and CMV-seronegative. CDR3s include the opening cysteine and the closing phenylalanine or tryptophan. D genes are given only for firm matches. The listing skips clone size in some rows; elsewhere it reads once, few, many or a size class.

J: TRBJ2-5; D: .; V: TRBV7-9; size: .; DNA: TGTGCCAGCAGCTTCTACCAAGAGACCCAGTACTTC; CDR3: CASSFYQETQYF
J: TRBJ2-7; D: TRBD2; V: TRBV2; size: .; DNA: TGTGCCAGCAGGGCCCTAGCGGGGAGCTCCTACGAGCAGTACTTC; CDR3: CASRALAGSSYEQYF
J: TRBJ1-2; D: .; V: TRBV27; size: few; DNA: TGTGCCAGCAGTCCGAGCCACTATAACTATGGCTACACCTTC; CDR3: CASSPSHYNYGYTF
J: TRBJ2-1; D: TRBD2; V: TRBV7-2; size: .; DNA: TGTGCCAGCAGCTCGCGGACTAGCGGGAGGATTAATGAGCAGTTCTTC; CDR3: CASSSRTSGRINEQFF
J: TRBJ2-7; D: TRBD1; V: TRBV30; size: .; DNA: TGTGCCTGGAGTGGGACAGGGGGCCCCTACGAGCAGTACTTC; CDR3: CAWSGTGGPYEQYF
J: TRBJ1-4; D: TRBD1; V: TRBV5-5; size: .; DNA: TGTGCCAGCAGCCATGGGGACAGGGGAAATGAAAAACTGTTTTTT; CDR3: CASSHGDRGNEKLFF
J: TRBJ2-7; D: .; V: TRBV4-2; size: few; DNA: TGTGCCAGCAGCCGCCTCCCGGACTCATTCTACGAGCAGTACTTC; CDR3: CASSRLPDSFYEQYF
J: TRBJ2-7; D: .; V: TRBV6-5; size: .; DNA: TGTGCCAGCAGTTTTAGCGACTCCTACGAGCAGTACTTC; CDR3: CASSFSDSYEQYF
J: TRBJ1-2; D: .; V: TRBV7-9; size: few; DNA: TGTGCCAGCAGCTTAGAAGGCGGATCCCACTTCTATGGCTACACCTTC; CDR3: CASSLEGGSHFYGYTF
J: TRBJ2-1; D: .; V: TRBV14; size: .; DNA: TGTGCCAGCAGCCAAGGGGCTACCTGGGACAATGAGCAGTTCTTC; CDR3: CASSQGATWDNEQFF
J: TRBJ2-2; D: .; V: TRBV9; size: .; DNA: TGTGCCAGCAGCGGATACTATTCGGAGCTGTTTTTT; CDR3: CASSGYYSELFF
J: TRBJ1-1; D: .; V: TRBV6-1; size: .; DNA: TGTGCCAGCTGTTTAAGATTGAGGACTGAAGCTTTCTTT; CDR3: CASCLRLRTEAFF
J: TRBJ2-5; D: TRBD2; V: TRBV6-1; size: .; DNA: TGTGCCAGCGGGGACTTGCGGGAGACCTTTGCGACCCAGTACTTC; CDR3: CASGDLRETFATQYF
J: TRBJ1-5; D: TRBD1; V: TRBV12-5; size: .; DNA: TGTGCTAGTGGGCCCGACAGGGCCAATCAGCCCCAGCATTTT; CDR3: CASGPDRANQPQHF
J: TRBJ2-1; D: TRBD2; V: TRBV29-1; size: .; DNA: TGCAGCGTTGAAGAGCCGGGACTAGCACGTGGTGAGCAGTTCTTC; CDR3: CSVEEPGLARGEQFF
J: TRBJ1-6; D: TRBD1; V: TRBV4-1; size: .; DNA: TGCGCCAGCAGCCAAGAAAGAGACAGGGAATATAATTCACCCCTCCACTTT; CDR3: CASSQERDREYNSPLHF
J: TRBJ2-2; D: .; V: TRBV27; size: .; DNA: TGTGCCAGCAGTCCAACTCCTTACGCCGGGGAGCTGTTTTTT; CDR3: CASSPTPYAGELFF
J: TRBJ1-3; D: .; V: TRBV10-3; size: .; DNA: TGTGCCATCAGTGAACAGGATCCTTTGACAGGAAACACCATATATTTT; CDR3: CAISEQDPLTGNTIYF
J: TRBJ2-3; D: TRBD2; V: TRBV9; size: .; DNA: TGTGCCAGCAGCCCCAGGACTAGCGGAAAATCCACAGATACGCAGTATTTT; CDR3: CASSPRTSGKSTDTQYF
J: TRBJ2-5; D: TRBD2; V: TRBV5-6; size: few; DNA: TGTGCCAGCAGCCTGAAAAGCGGGAGCGGAGAGACCCAGTACTTC; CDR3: CASSLKSGSGETQYF
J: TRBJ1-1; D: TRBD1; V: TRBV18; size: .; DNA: TGTGCCAGCTCCGGACAGGTGAACACTGAAGCTTTCTTT; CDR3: CASSGQVNTEAFF
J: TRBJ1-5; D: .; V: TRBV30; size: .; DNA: TGTGCCTGGAGTGGGCAGGGGAAGCAGCCCCAGCATTTT; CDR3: CAWSGQGKQPQHF
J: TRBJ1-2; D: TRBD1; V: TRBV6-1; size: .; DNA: TGTGCCAGCAGCCCGGGACAGGTCTCTAACTATGGCTACACCTTC; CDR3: CASSPGQVSNYGYTF
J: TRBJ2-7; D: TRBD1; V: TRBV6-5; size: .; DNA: TGTGCCAGCAGTTACTCGAGGGGACAGGCATCCTACGAGCAGTACTTC; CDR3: CASSYSRGQASYEQYF
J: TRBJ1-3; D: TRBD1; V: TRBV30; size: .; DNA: TGTGCCCGGACAGGGGGCTCTGGAAACACCATATATTTT; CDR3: CARTGGSGNTIYF
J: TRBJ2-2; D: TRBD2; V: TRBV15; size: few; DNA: TGTGCCACCAGCAGACTAGCGGGAAAAGGCGGGGAGCTGTTTTTT; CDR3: CATSRLAGKGGELFF
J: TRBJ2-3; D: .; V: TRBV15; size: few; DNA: TGTGCCACCAGCAGAGGACAGGACACAGATACGCAGTATTTT; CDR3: CATSRGQDTDTQYF
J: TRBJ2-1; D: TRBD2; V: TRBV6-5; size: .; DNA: TGTGCCAGCAGCCTAATAGCGGGTGCCTACAATGAGCAGTTCTTC; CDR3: CASSLIAGAYNEQFF
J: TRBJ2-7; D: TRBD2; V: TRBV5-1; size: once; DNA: TGCGCCAGCAGCTTGGGGACTAGCGGGAGCAACGAGCAGTACTTC; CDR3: CASSLGTSGSNEQYF
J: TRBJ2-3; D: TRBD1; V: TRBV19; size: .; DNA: TGTGCCAGTAGTACACCGGGACAGGGTAACCCAGATACGCAGTATTTT; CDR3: CASSTPGQGNPDTQYF